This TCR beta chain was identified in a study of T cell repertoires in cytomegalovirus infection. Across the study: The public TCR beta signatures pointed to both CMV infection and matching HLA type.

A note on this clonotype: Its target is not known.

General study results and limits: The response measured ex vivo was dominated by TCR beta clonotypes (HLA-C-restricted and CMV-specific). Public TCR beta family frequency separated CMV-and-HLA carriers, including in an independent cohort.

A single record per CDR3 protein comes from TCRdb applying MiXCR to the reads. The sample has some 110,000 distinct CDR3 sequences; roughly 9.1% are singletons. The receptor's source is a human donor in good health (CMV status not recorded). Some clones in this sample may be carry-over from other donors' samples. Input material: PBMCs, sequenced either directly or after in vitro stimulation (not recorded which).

DNA of the CDR3: TGTGCCAGCAGCCCGGGACAGGGGGCGAGGTATGAGCAGTTCTTC. Translated, it gives CASSPGQGARYEQFF. The chain joins TRBV7-2 to TRBJ2-1; TRBD1 agrees at 12 bases. This CDR3 is built from 15 residues. Germline-derived CDR1 and CDR2 are SGHTA and FQGNSA. Unmatched junction bases numbered 7, after V lost 5 bases and J lost 8 bases.